The 24 T cell receptor beta chains presented below share a single source sample, sequenced in a study of cytomegalovirus exposure and HLA in healthy donors. Use of 60 Vbeta and 13 Jbeta primers characterized the PCR. Sequencing was performed with immunoSEQ multiplex PCR; in TCRdb, only in-frame clones are kept and a portion is missing. This sample has approximately 170,000 clones; approximately 71% occur once, and the top ten carry 4.5%. Source material: PBMCs. All receptors derive from a woman under 30 in good health and CMV-seropositive.

The chain combines TRBV10-1 with TRBJ2-1, with 9 bases lining up with TRBD2. The CDR3 is 16 amino acids. The ends lost 6 bases at V and 6 bases at J; junction bases unmatched: 12. Per germline, CDR1 WNHNN and CDR2 SYGVQD (reference sequence). DNA for the CDR3: TGCGCCAGCAGCGGTAGCGGGAGAAGGAGTGGCAATGAGCAGTTCTTC. It codes for CASSGSGRRSGNEQFF.

The chain joins TRBV19 to TRBJ1-1, with a tentative D call TRBD1 (6 bases). Germline loops: CDR1 LNHDA, CDR2 SQIVND (reference sequence). Trimming removed 6 bases at V and 4 bases at J, with 18 bases between. This CDR3 is built from 15 residues. The CDR3 region is CASRDQQGAATEAFF. CDR3 nucleotide sequence: TGTGCCAGTAGGGACCAACAGGGAGCCGCCACTGAAGCTTTCTTT.

This chain links TRBV28 with TRBJ1-2, with unresolved D. V lost 2 bases and J 2 bases, leaving 9 bases between the germline ends. Germline-derived CDR1 and CDR2 are MDHEN and SYDVKM. This CDR3 region has 14 residues. The CDR3 spells CASSLITGNYGYTF. In DNA form, the CDR3 reads TGTGCCAGCAGTTTAATTACGGGAAACTATGGCTACACCTTC.

In the case of this clone: This specimen includes other DNA sequences encoding the same CDR3. The chain uses TRBV7-9 and TRBJ2-7; no firm D call. The CDR3 is made up of 12 amino acids. V was clipped by 1 base and J by 5 bases, with 6 bases between them. Per germline, CDR1 SEHNR and CDR2 FQNEAQ (reference sequence). CDR3 amino acids: CASSLDYHEQYF. The DNA for the CDR3 is TGTGCCAGCAGCTTAGACTACCACGAGCAGTACTTC. Complete variable domain (other parts from reference TRBV7-9 and TRBJ2-7): DTGVSQNPRHKITKRGQNVTFRCDPISEHNRLYWYRQTLGQGPEFLTYFQNEAQLEKSRLLSDRFSAERPKGSFSTLEIQRTEQGDSAMYLCASSLDYHEQYFGPGTRLTVT.

The V and J genes are TRBV7-2 and TRBJ2-5; maybe TRBD2 (6 bases). V was cut by 1 base and J by 6 bases, with 18 bases left in between. Germline V gene data show CDR1 as SGHTA and CDR2 as FQGNSA. CDR3 size: 16 residues. The DNA of the CDR3 is TGTGCCAGCAGCTTAGTCAGTGGAGGGTTGGTAAAGACCCAGTACTTC. Encoded protein: CASSLVSGGLVKTQYF. The whole variable domain, filled in from reference TRBV7-2 and TRBJ2-5, reads GAGVSQSPSNKVTEKGKDVELRCDPISGHTALYWYRQSLGQGLEFLIYFQGNSAPDKSGLPSDRFSAERTGGSVSTLTIQRTQQEDSAVYLCASSLVSGGLVKTQYFGPGTRLLVL.

A single count supports this clone. The chain links TRBV5-4 to TRBJ2-5, with 9 bases fitting TRBD1. Judging by the DNA end, TRBJ2-7 fits better; the J call may be wrong. The CDR3 spans 14 residues. The germline V gene encodes CDR1 SGHNT and CDR2 YYREEE (reference sequence). CDR3 protein: CASSLGTGVYEQYF. CDR3 bases: TGTGCCAGCAGCTTGGGGACAGGGGTGTACGAGCAGTACTTC.

This CDR3 is CASVGTEGQPQHF. Written as DNA, the CDR3 is TGTGCCAGCGTAGGGACGGAGGGTCAGCCCCAGCATTTT. The V and J genes are TRBV25-1 and TRBJ1-5; D is possibly TRBD1 (5 bases). In germline, CDR1 is MGHDK, CDR2 SYGVNS. Trimming pared 8 bases from V and 6 bases from J, leaving 14 bases between. The CDR3 is 13 amino acids.

This clone was seen a few times. The rearrangement links TRBV7-8 to TRBJ1-2; perhaps TRBD1 as D (6 bases). Germline V gives CDR1 SGHVS, CDR2 FQNEAQ. There are 13 residues in the CDR3. V shed 3 bases and J shed 12 bases, with 17 bases lying between them. CDR3: CASSLSLQGRNTF. The CDR3 bases are TGTGCCAGCAGCTTGTCACTACAGGGTCGGAACACCTTC.

The chain joins TRBV27 to TRBJ2-7; TRBD1 matches at 9 bases. Germline V CDR1 and CDR2: MNHEY, SMNVEV (reference sequence). This CDR3 is 17 amino acids long. V lost 6 bases and J lost 6; bases outside the gene matches: 18. The CDR3 DNA sequence: TGTGCCAGCAGCTCAAATCGAGGGGGACAGGGCTTCTCCGAGCAGTACTTC. It is translated as CASSSNRGGQGFSEQYF.

The rearrangement links TRBV10-3 to TRBJ2-6, with D perhaps TRBD1 (5 bases). Trimming removed 3 bases from V and 0 bases from J, with 12 bases in between. The germline V gene encodes CDR1 ENHRY and CDR2 SYGVKD. The CDR3 has 17 amino acids. CDR3: CAISEDSDNSGANVLTF. In DNA form, the CDR3 reads TGTGCCATCAGTGAAGACAGCGACAACTCTGGGGCCAACGTCCTGACTTTC.

The sample holds a few counts of this clone. This chain connects TRBV27 to TRBJ1-5, with a tentative D call TRBD1 (6 bases). The CDR3 runs to 15 residues. The V and J ends lost 4 bases and 1 base respectively, with 11 bases between them. The germline V gene has CDR1 MNHEY and CDR2 SMNVEV (reference sequence). CDR3: CASSSNRVSNQPQHF. The CDR3 DNA sequence: TGTGCCAGCAGTTCCAACAGGGTGAGCAATCAGCCCCAGCATTTT.

The genes are TRBV11-2 and TRBJ1-4; D is unclear. The V end lost 2 bases, the J end lost 6 bases, and 7 bases lay between the germline ends. This CDR3 has 13 amino acids. Germline V gives CDR1 SGHAT, CDR2 FQNNGV. CDR3 sequence reads: CASSLTRYEKLFF. The CDR3 coding sequence is TGTGCCAGCAGCTTAACCAGATATGAAAAACTGTTTTTT. The whole variable domain, filled in from reference TRBV11-2 and TRBJ1-4, reads EAGVAQSPRYKIIEKRQSVAFWCNPISGHATLYWYQQILGQGPKLLIQFQNNGVVDDSQLPKDRFSAERLKGVDSTLKIQPAKLEDSAVYLCASSLTRYEKLFFGSGTQLSVL.

This rearrangement joins TRBV6-5 to TRBJ2-7; TRBD1 is a possible D gene (5 bases). Germline CDR1 MNHEY, CDR2 SVGAGI. Trimming cost V 10 bases and J 2 bases, with 15 bases left between them. The CDR3 contains 13 residues. The CDR3 coding sequence is TGTGCCACCGTGGACACGATAACCTACGAGCAGTACTTC. Its translation: CATVDTITYEQYF.

This chain joins TRBV11-2 and TRBJ2-7; 10 nucleotides agree with TRBD2. The germline V gene has CDR1 SGHAT and CDR2 FQNNGV. This CDR3 comprises 14 residues. Trimming removed 7 bases from V and 9 bases from J; junction bases left unmatched: 12. The CDR3 DNA sequence: TGTGCCAGCAACAAAGCGGGAGGGAAAACAGGGCAGTACTTC. Translation: CASNKAGGKTGQYF. The full variable domain, completed using reference TRBV11-2 and TRBJ2-7, is EAGVAQSPRYKIIEKRQSVAFWCNPISGHATLYWYQQILGQGPKLLIQFQNNGVVDDSQLPKDRFSAERLKGVDSTLKIQPAKLEDSAVYLCASNKAGGKTGQYFGPGTRLTVT.

The chain employs TRBV4-1 and TRBJ2-1; 9 bases align to TRBD2. Trimming at V came to 0 bases and at J to 6 bases, leaving 3 bases not matched to a gene. Germline CDR1 and CDR2: MGHRA and YSYEKL. This CDR3 has 15 amino acids. The CDR3 DNA reads as TGCGCCAGCAGCCAAGATGGACTAGCGCCCAATGAGCAGTTCTTC. Protein: CASSQDGLAPNEQFF.

This chain joins TRBV2 and TRBJ2-1; 7 positions match TRBD2. Germline-derived CDR1 and CDR2 are SNHLY and FYNNEI. The CDR3 covers 15 residues. The trim removed 4 bases at V and 5 bases at J, leaving 8 bases unmatched. CDR3 nucleotides: TGTGCCAGCAGTGCTAGTGGGCTAGCGGACAATGAGCAGTTCTTC. Protein sequence: CASSASGLADNEQFF.

This clone was detected only once. The chain combines TRBV19 with TRBJ2-7, with 7 bases that match TRBD1. The CDR3 spans 12 residues. After removal of 9 bases from V and 6 bases from J, the junction contained 8 bases not matched to a gene. The germline CDR1 and CDR2 sequences are LNHDA and SQIVND (reference sequence). The CDR3: CARRQGRREQYF. In DNA form, the CDR3 reads TGTGCCAGAAGACAGGGTCGGCGCGAGCAGTACTTC.

This clone was counted once. V and J are TRBV5-5 and TRBJ2-7, with TRBD2 matching 7 bases. Germline values: CDR1 SGHKS, CDR2 YYEKEE (reference sequence). V dropped 2 bases and J dropped 3; count of bases not matched to a gene: 14. The CDR3 covers 17 residues. The CDR3 sequence is CASSFLFGRDWLYEQYF. As DNA, the CDR3 is TGTGCCAGCAGCTTCCTCTTTGGGAGGGACTGGCTCTACGAGCAGTACTTC. The whole variable domain, filled in from reference TRBV5-5 and TRBJ2-7, reads DAGVTQSPTHLIKTRGQQVTLRCSPISGHKSVSWYQQVLGQGPQFIFQYYEKEERGRGNFPDRFSARQFPNYSSELNVNALLLGDSALYLCASSFLFGRDWLYEQYFGPGTRLTVT.

This clone came up a few times. This sequence joins TRBV7-9 and TRBJ2-7; 11 nucleotides agree with TRBD1. The CDR3 is made up of 16 amino acids. The junction had 10 bases not matched to a gene; V was cut back by 5 bases and J by 4 bases. Germline V gene data show CDR1 as SEHNR and CDR2 as FQNEAQ (reference sequence). The CDR3 nucleotides are TGTGCCAGCAGCCCTCGACCGGACAGGGGGCTTTACGAGCAGTACTTC. Translating gives CASSPRPDRGLYEQYF.

The V call is TRBV18, the J call TRBJ2-2; tentatively, D is TRBD2 (5 bases). CDR3 size: 15 residues. Trimming cost V 3 bases and J 1 base, with 9 bases left between them. Per the germline V gene, CDR1 is KGHSH and CDR2 is LQKENI. The CDR3 DNA follows: TGTGCCAGCTCACCCGGGGAAGGGAACACCGGGGAGCTGTTTTTT. It is translated as CASSPGEGNTGELFF.

The V gene is TRBV6-1, the J gene TRBJ2-7, with D maybe TRBD1 (6 bases). V was cut by 3 bases and J by 1 base, with 19 bases left in between. Looked up from germline, CDR1 is MNHNS and CDR2 is SASEGT. CDR3 length equals 17 residues. The CDR3 nucleotides are TGTGCCAGCAGTGATGAATACAGGGCTACCCATTCCTACGAGCAGTACTTC. It codes for CASSDEYRATHSYEQYF.

The J gene is TRBJ1-6, the V gene TRBV6-1; maybe TRBD1 (6 bases). The CDR3 has 13 amino acids. Germline values: CDR1 MNHNS, CDR2 SASEGT. V lost 1 base and J lost 8, with 6 bases in between. The DNA for the CDR3 is TGTGCCAGCAGTGAAGAGGGGGATTCACCCCTCCACTTT. Amino acid sequence: CASSEEGDSPLHF.

This chain connects TRBV7-2 to TRBJ2-7; D may be TRBD2 (5 bases). The germline V gene has CDR1 SGHTA and CDR2 FQGNSA. This CDR3 contains 14 residues. V shed 1 base and J shed 0 bases, with 7 bases lying between them. CDR3 sequence reads: CASSLGAGSYEQYF. In DNA form, the CDR3 reads TGTGCCAGCAGCTTAGGGGCGGGCTCCTACGAGCAGTACTTC.

By share, this clone counts as medium-sized. The chain employs TRBV28 and TRBJ1-4; TRBD1 agrees at 9 bases. Germline V gene sequence: CDR1 MDHEN, CDR2 SYDVKM. This CDR3 region has 14 residues. With 6 bases clipped from V and 8 bases from J, the junction kept 7 bases outside the gene matches. The CDR3 loop reads CASSQGQGREKLFF. DNA of the CDR3: TGTGCCAGCAGCCAGGGACAGGGACGAGAAAAACTGTTTTTT.